This is a list of T cell receptor beta chains from one sample in a study of cytomegalovirus exposure and HLA in healthy donors. Clones were read by immunoSEQ multiplex PCR, and TCRdb kept only the in-frame ones, dropping some. This sample carries approximately 190,000 clones, roughly 73% of them seen once, and the ten largest clones take less than 2%. Sequenced: PBMCs. These receptors were taken from a woman under 40 in good health and CMV-seronegative. Both conserved end residues are part of each CDR3. A D gene is named only where the DNA matches it firmly. The size field is filled for only some rows; it gives once, few, many or a size class.

.	TRBV30	.	TRBJ2-4	TGTGCCTGGACGTACAAAAACATTCAGTACTTC	CAWTYKNIQYF
.	TRBV5-1	TRBD1	TRBJ1-1	TGCGCCAGCAGCTTAGACAGGGGAGGGGTGAACACTGAAGCTTTCTTT	CASSLDRGGVNTEAFF
.	TRBV5-4	.	TRBJ2-2	TGTGCCAGCAGCTCCTGGGACTGGGAGAACACCGGGGAGCTGTTTTTT	CASSSWDWENTGELFF
.	TRBV29-1	TRBD1	TRBJ1-1	TGCAGCGTTGAGTCAAACAGGGGGAACACTGAAGCTTTCTTT	CSVESNRGNTEAFF
.	TRBV2	TRBD2	TRBJ2-1	TGTGCCAGCATCTTAGCGGGGGGGTACAATGAGCAGTTCTTC	CASILAGGYNEQFF
few	TRBV27	.	TRBJ2-1	TGTGCCAGCAGCGACTCCCCCTCCAATGAGCAGTTCTTC	CASSDSPSNEQFF
.	TRBV7-9	.	TRBJ2-7	TGTGCCAGCAGCTTAGCCCGGGGCGAGCAGTACTTC	CASSLARGEQYF
.	TRBV19	.	TRBJ1-5	TGTGCCAGTAATCCTGGGGGGGGCTATAGCAATCAGCCCCAGCATTTT	CASNPGGGYSNQPQHF
.	TRBV7-9	TRBD1	TRBJ2-7	TGTGCCAGCAGACCCGGGACAGGGGTACACGAGCAGTACTTC	CASRPGTGVHEQYF
.	TRBV6-6	.	TRBJ1-2	TGTGCCAGCAGTTACTCGGTTCGGGGATCTAACTATGGCTACACCTTC	CASSYSVRGSNYGYTF
once	TRBV7-9	.	TRBJ2-7	TGTGCCAGCAGCCGGGGAGCGTACGAGCAGTACTTC	CASSRGAYEQYF
few	TRBV7-8	TRBD1	TRBJ2-2	TGTGCCAGCAGCTTCCTACAGGGGGAGGCGGGTGCCGGGGAGCTGTTTTTT	CASSFLQGEAGAGELFF
.	TRBV27	.	TRBJ2-3	TGTGCCAGCAGTTTATCTACGGGTACAGATACGCAGTATTTT	CASSLSTGTDTQYF
.	TRBV5-4	TRBD2	TRBJ2-1	TGTGCCAGCAGCTTGAAGCGGGGGCCCTACAATGAGCAGTTCTTC	CASSLKRGPYNEQFF
.	TRBV21-1	.	TRBJ1-4	TGTGCCAGCAGCAAAGCGCTAGTAGGGACTTCGCCTAATGAAAAACTGTTTTTT	CASSKALVGTSPNEKLFF
few	TRBV7-3	.	TRBJ2-7	TGTGCCAGCAGCTCCGGTCCCAGCGGGTTCGCCCTGAACCCCTACGAGCAGTACTTC	CASSSGPSGFALNPYEQYF
.	TRBV30	TRBD1	TRBJ1-6	TGTGCCTGCCTGACAGGGGGGGTTCGGAATTCACCCCTCCACTTT	CACLTGGVRNSPLHF